One sample yielded the 11 T cell receptor beta chains listed below, sequenced in a study of T cell clones after liver transplantation. Data came from immunoSEQ multiplex PCR; TCRdb stores just in-frame clones and leaves some out. The sample includes around 51,000 clones, roughly nine tenths of them seen just once. The material was CD8+ T cells from blood, obtained 12 months after liver transplant. The receptors were sampled from a human patient who received a liver transplant. Part of the T cell pool may stem from the graft donor.

The chain uses TRBV19 and TRBJ2-1; 7 bases match TRBD2. The J segment lost 5 bases and the V segment lost 4 bases, leaving 2 bases of the junction unmatched. CDR1 is LNHDA, CDR2 SQIVND, per germline (reference sequence). The CDR3 runs 13 residues. As DNA, the CDR3 is TGTGCCAGTAGTAACGCGGGAGACAATGAGCAGTTCTTC. Residues: CASSNAGDNEQFF.

The chain uses TRBV5-4 and TRBJ2-2; D is perhaps TRBD1 or TRBD2 (5 bases each). The germline gives CDR1 SGHNT, CDR2 YYREEE (reference sequence). The V gene lost 7 bases and the J gene lost 0 bases, with 7 bases spanning the gap. CDR3 length: 13 residues. The CDR3 coding sequence is TGTGCCAGCGGGACGGCGAACACCGGGGAGCTGTTTTTT. Protein product: CASGTANTGELFF.

This chain uses TRBV5-6 with TRBJ2-1; D remains unclear. The V gene's germline CDR1 is SGHDT and CDR2 YYEEEE. CDR3 length: 16 amino acids. V lost 0 bases and J 0 bases, leaving 10 bases between the germline ends. The chain's CDR3 is CASSLDGLSSYNEQFF. For the CDR3, the DNA is TGTGCCAGCAGCTTGGACGGGTTGAGCTCCTACAATGAGCAGTTCTTC.

The J gene is TRBJ2-5, the V gene TRBV5-6, with 8 positions matching TRBD1. Germline V CDR1 and CDR2: SGHDT, YYEEEE. The CDR3 length is 16 residues. After removal of 4 bases from V and 1 base from J, the junction contained 9 bases not matched to a gene. The CDR3 spells CASSTKGQVLQETQYF. Here the CDR3 DNA reads TGTGCCAGCAGCACTAAGGGACAGGTCCTCCAAGAGACCCAGTACTTC.

The rearrangement links TRBV15 to TRBJ2-1; D is possibly TRBD2 (6 bases). The CDR3 has 15 amino acids. Germline values: CDR1 LNHNV, CDR2 YYDKDF (reference sequence). Between the trimmed V and J ends, which lost 1 base and 8 bases, there was a span of 15 bases. CDR3 in amino acids: CATSRGREPIYEQFF. The CDR3 region has the DNA TGTGCCACCAGCAGAGGACGGGAGCCAATCTATGAGCAGTTCTTC.

This chain joins TRBV11-2 and TRBJ1-1; D possibly corresponds to TRBD1 (6 bases). The CDR3 is 13 amino acids. The V and J ends lost 3 bases and 1 base respectively, with 6 bases between them. CDR1 is SGHAT, CDR2 FQNNGV, per germline. CDR3 sequence (DNA): TGTGCCAGCAGCTTGACAGGGAACACTGAAGCTTTCTTT. Residues: CASSLTGNTEAFF.

This clone was found once. The chain employs TRBV27 and TRBJ1-3; TRBD1 agrees at 7 bases. The germline gives CDR1 MNHEY, CDR2 SMNVEV (reference sequence). V lost 9 bases and J lost 4; bases outside the gene matches: 15. The CDR3 totals 16 residues. CDR3: CASGALGWDSGNTIYF. CDR3 coding DNA: TGTGCCAGTGGGGCGCTGGGTTGGGACAGCGGAAACACCATATATTTT.

Comments on this clone: The sample holds other DNA sequences that translate to the same CDR3. The genes are TRBV27 and TRBJ2-2; weak D call: TRBD1 (6 bases). The CDR3 runs to 14 residues. Germline V gene sequence: CDR1 MNHEY, CDR2 SMNVEV (reference sequence). Trimming shortened V by 3 bases and J by 2 bases, and 7 bases separated the two germline ends. DNA for the CDR3: TGTGCCAGCAGTTTGACAGGCAACACCGGGGAGCTGTTTTTT. Translation gives CASSLTGNTGELFF.

The V and J genes are TRBV6-6 and TRBJ2-2; D is ambiguous. Trimming cost V 0 bases and J 11 bases, with 10 bases left between them. CDR1 is MNHNY, CDR2 SVGAGI, per germline (reference sequence). The CDR3 has 13 amino acids. CDR3 protein: CASSYSTPTELFF. The CDR3 bases are TGTGCCAGCAGTTACTCGACGCCTACAGAGCTGTTTTTT.

The chain couples TRBV19 to TRBJ1-1; D is undetermined. V was shortened by 1 base and J by 0 bases, with 6 bases between the two germline ends. The CDR3 spans 14 residues. Germline V gene data show CDR1 as LNHDA and CDR2 as SQIVND (reference sequence). The CDR3 bases are TGTGCCAGTAGTATAGCTTGGATGAACACTGAAGCTTTCTTT. It yields the protein CASSIAWMNTEAFF.

This rearrangement joins TRBV27 to TRBJ2-1, with a tentative D call TRBD2 (6 bases). The V gene lost 3 bases and the J gene lost 7 bases, with 16 bases spanning the gap. The CDR3 sequence is 15 residues long. Germline CDR1 MNHEY, CDR2 SMNVEV (reference sequence). CDR3 amino acids: CASSLAGSRQNEQFF. The CDR3 DNA sequence: TGTGCCAGCAGTTTGGCCGGGAGTCGTCAGAATGAGCAGTTCTTC.